This T cell receptor (beta chain) was captured by sequencing in a study of HIV-infected patients and healthy controls. On the study more broadly: The CD4:CD8 ratio increased slightly in early therapy, but CD8 counts showed no consistent change.

The CDR3 length is 15 residues. Per the germline V gene, CDR1 is LGHDT and CDR2 is YNNKEL (reference sequence). V was cut by 0 bases and J by 3 bases, with 11 bases left in between. The repertoire came from unfractionated whole blood and reflected all unsorted peripheral T cells. Enrollment excluded donors with tumors, hepatitis B or C, or recent vaccination. Reverse transcription used about 500 ng RNA and constant-region primers for alpha and beta. Each of the alpha and beta chains got its own library through chain-specific third strand synthesis with indices. TCRdb reprocessed the 5' RACE reads via MiXCR and lists one record per CDR3 protein. Of several thousand distinct CDR3 sequences listed, roughly 9.9% are singletons. This clonotype is judged medium-sized. The antigen is not known. Notes on the study in general: MAIT alpha-chain CDR3s were frequent in healthy controls, depleted in HIV+. CMV-associated CDR3s mostly grew nonsignificantly during therapy, while HIV-associated CDR3s declined significantly.

Here the sequenced sample was blood, taken before antiretroviral therapy. The chain combines TRBV3-1 with TRBJ2-5, with D possibly matching TRBD2 (6 bases). This receptor was identified in an adult with HIV infection. The CDR3 sequence is CASSQDPGGEETQYF. DNA for the CDR3: TGTGCCAGCAGCCAAGATCCCGGGGGAGAAGAGACCCAGTACTTC.